The 13 T cell receptor beta chains below were found in one sample sequenced in a study of cytomegalovirus exposure and HLA in healthy donors. Vbeta (60) and Jbeta (13) primers were used in the PCR. Assay used: immunoSEQ multiplex PCR; TCRdb lists only in-frame clones, some missing. The data hold under 250,000 clones, with roughly 72% observed a single time. Sequencing was done on a sample of PBMCs. Source of these receptors: a man younger than 45 in good health and CMV-seronegative.

V and J are TRBV10-3 and TRBJ1-2, with 7 bases that match TRBD1. Per germline, CDR1 ENHRY and CDR2 SYGVKD. Trimming removed 5 bases from V and 3 bases from J; junction bases left unmatched: 0. The CDR3 covers 12 residues. Written as DNA, the CDR3 is TGTGCCATCAGTACAGGGGACTATGGCTACACCTTC. Its protein product is CAISTGDYGYTF.

V and J are TRBV9 and TRBJ2-7; no clear D gene. This CDR3 comprises 16 residues. Germline V gene lookup returns CDR1 SGDLS and CDR2 YYNGEE. V was cut by 0 bases and J by 6 bases, with 19 bases left in between. CDR3 amino acids: CASSVALGIGESEQYF. The CDR3, as DNA: TGTGCCAGCAGCGTAGCCCTGGGCATCGGCGAGTCCGAGCAGTACTTC. Full variable domain (outside the CDR3, taken from reference TRBV9 and TRBJ2-7): DSGVTQTPKHLITATGQRVTLRCSPRSGDLSVYWYQQSLDQGLQFLIQYYNGEERAKGNILERFSAQQFPDLHSELNLSSLELGDSALYFCASSVALGIGESEQYFGPGTRLTVT.

This chain uses TRBV5-4 with TRBJ1-1; 9 nucleotides match TRBD1. V shed 2 bases and J 3 bases; nucleotides not matched to a gene: 2. This CDR3 contains 14 residues. CDR1 and CDR2 (germline): SGHNT, YYREEE (reference sequence). For the CDR3, the DNA is TGTGCCAGCAGCTTAGACAGGGGGGACACTGAAGCTTTCTTT. Translation gives CASSLDRGDTEAFF.

This chain links TRBV6-5 with TRBJ2-5, with a possible D match to TRBD1 (6 bases). This CDR3 is 14 amino acids long. Germline V gene sequence: CDR1 MNHEY, CDR2 SVGAGI. V was shortened by 5 bases and J by 1 base, with 11 bases between the two germline ends. The CDR3 nucleotides are TGTGCCAGCAGTCCGTGGGGGCTCCAAGAGACCCAGTACTTC. Protein sequence: CASSPWGLQETQYF.

The chain has TRBV18 and TRBJ1-6; D perhaps matches TRBD1 (5 bases). Trimming took off 3 bases at V and 10 bases at J, with 13 bases between the two ends. Germline-derived CDR1 and CDR2 are KGHSH and LQKENI. The CDR3 sequence is 14 residues long. The CDR3 coding sequence is TGTGCCAGCTCACCTGCAGGGCGATCCTCACCCCTCCACTTT. Encoded protein: CASSPAGRSSPLHF.

The chain has TRBV6-5 and TRBJ1-1; 7 bases map to TRBD1. Germline V gene lookup returns CDR1 MNHEY and CDR2 SVGAGI. V shed 7 bases, J shed 5 bases, and the junction held 7 bases outside the gene matches. The CDR3 loop spans 13 amino acids. DNA of the CDR3: TGTGCCAGCAACAGACAGGGCACTACTGAAGCTTTCTTT. Translated: CASNRQGTTEAFF.

The genes are TRBV5-1 and TRBJ1-5; TRBD1 matches at 9 bases. Trimming removed 1 base from V and 5 bases from J; junction bases left unmatched: 4. CDR1 is SGHRS, CDR2 YFSETQ, per germline. The CDR3 is 15 amino acids. CDR3 residues: CASSLTGQGHQPQHF. DNA of the CDR3: TGCGCCAGCAGCTTGACGGGACAGGGACATCAGCCCCAGCATTTT. The variable domain in full, completed from reference TRBV5-1 and TRBJ1-5, reads KAGVTQTPRYLIKTRGQQVTLSCSPISGHRSVSWYQQTPGQGLQFLFEYFSETQRNKGNFPGRFSGRQFSNSRSEMNVSTLELGDSALYLCASSLTGQGHQPQHFGDGTRLSIL.

This chain links TRBV20-1 with TRBJ2-3; D remains ambiguous. This CDR3 region has 11 residues. Germline CDR1 reads DFQATT; CDR2 reads SNEGSKA (reference sequence). Trimming took 2 bases from V and 4 from J, leaving 4 bases between them. DNA for the CDR3: TGCAGTGCTAGACAGTCAGATACGCAGTATTTT. Translation: CSARQSDTQYF.

The J gene is TRBJ1-6, the V gene TRBV27; D gene unclear. This CDR3 is 17 amino acids long. Looked up from germline, CDR1 is MNHEY and CDR2 is SMNVEV (reference sequence). V lost 2 bases and J 0 bases, leaving 11 bases between the germline ends. This chain's CDR3 is CASSLHSISSYNSPLHF. The CDR3 DNA reads as TGTGCCAGCAGTTTACACAGCATAAGCTCCTATAATTCACCCCTCCACTTT.

The count of this clone is one. This chain joins TRBV6-1 and TRBJ2-1, with TRBD1 identical over 11 bases. Germline V CDR1 and CDR2: MNHNS, SASEGT. The CDR3 sequence is 15 residues long. The V segment lost 6 bases and the J segment 4 bases; nucleotides outside the gene matches: 5. CDR3 DNA: TGTGCCAGCAGGGACAGGGGGCAAATTTACAATGAGCAGTTCTTC. It codes for CASRDRGQIYNEQFF.

The chain has TRBV7-6 and TRBJ2-7, with 8 bases fitting TRBD1. From germline, CDR1 is SGHVS and CDR2 FNYEAQ. The V gene end was trimmed by 5 bases and the J gene end by 2 bases; junction bases not matched to a gene: 5. This CDR3 has 14 amino acids. This chain's CDR3 is CASSLRDRTYEQYF. The CDR3, as DNA: TGTGCCAGCAGCCTCCGGGACAGGACCTACGAGCAGTACTTC. The whole variable domain, remainder taken from reference TRBV7-6 and TRBJ2-7, is GAGVSQSPRYKVTKRGQDVALRCDPISGHVSLYWYRQALGQGPEFLTYFNYEAQQDKSGLPNDRFSAERPEGSISTLTIQRTEQRDSAMYRCASSLRDRTYEQYFGPGTRLTVT.

The V gene is TRBV10-1, the J gene TRBJ2-3, with TRBD2 as a possible D gene (5 bases). The germline V gene has CDR1 WNHNN and CDR2 SYGVQD (reference sequence). Trimming stripped 3 bases from V and 0 bases from J, with 10 bases between. There are 15 residues in the CDR3. CDR3 in amino acids: CASSDGVTSTDTQYF. The DNA for the CDR3 is TGCGCCAGCAGTGACGGGGTGACTAGCACAGATACGCAGTATTTT.

The chain links TRBV28 to TRBJ1-2; D remains ambiguous. Germline V CDR1 and CDR2: MDHEN, SYDVKM. With 8 bases removed from V and 2 bases from J, the gap between germline ends came to 15 bases. The CDR3 has 14 amino acids. CDR3 in DNA: TGTGCCAGCCCAGTGACAAAGTCCAACTATGGCTACACCTTC. It specifies CASPVTKSNYGYTF.